Listed here is a single T cell receptor beta chain. Its antigen is not yet known. There are no base qualities to consult, and no much larger clone falls within one base. TCRbeta CDR3 regions were amplified from genomic DNA using the immunoSEQ Assay, a bias-controlled multiplex PCR. Per the authors' processing: Nucleated cell counts per sample were estimated from amplification of reference gene primers within the assay. Sequence reads were collapsed and filtered to measure the absolute abundance of every unique TCRbeta CDR3 rearrangement. For each sample, productive Simpson clonality was calculated as the square root of Simpson's diversity index across productive rearrangements. In its TCRdb copy, this immuneACCESS table keeps in-frame sequences only and misses some clones. Where compared with another copy, unresolved V genes explain less than half of these, and the others have no known cause. D and trimming were read from the DNA, whereas the V and J calls and clone size are those reported in that table. The sample yields roughly 120,000 clones; 70% to 80% were counted once. The leading ten clones occupy 2% to 3% of the sample.

The CDR3, cysteine through phenylalanine, is 16 amino acids long. Solely the CDR3 DNA is kept, with 48 bases framed from the first base. The junction shows trimming of 0 bases on V and 4 bases on J, and the gene matches do not reach 8 bases of it. CDR1 is given as SGHNT and CDR2 as YYREEE, both from the germline V gene (reference sequence). This specimen belongs to a study of blood T cell repertoires in COVID-19 (TCRdb year 2020). Regarding the study in general: Samples covering the acute and convalescent phases of COVID-19 were provided by collaborators in the United States, Italy and Spain. The material from the prospective study consisted of cDNA or gDNA derived from T cells, B-cell-depleted T cells, or PBMCs. The sample metadata nearly always contained a de-identified subject ID, COVID-19 status, age in years and sex. A freely available public database, intended as a resource for researchers studying the immune response to SARS-CoV-2, is where the repertoires were released. Samples came from the ongoing ImmuneRACE study (first 160 participants) plus 1,254 subjects from 6 global collaborators. Deeply sampled blood TCRbeta repertoires from subjects exposed to, actively infected with, or recovered from COVID-19 were included in the dataset. HLA class I and class II types, where available, came from metadata supplied by the sample provider rather than from assay-based typing.

Overall study results and their limits: Clinical and demographic metadata were provided uncurated, with the amount varying by source and participant.

Each collaborating institution followed its own protocols to collect whole blood in K2EDTA tubes. For TCRbeta analysis, collaborator samples were shipped as frozen whole blood, as isolated PBMCs, or as DNA extracted from either sample type. The sequencing input was peripheral blood. The TCR was taken from a man in his fifties with acute or convalescent COVID-19. Recombination linked TRBV5-4 to TRBJ2-7, and 9 junctional nucleotides match TRBD2. In nucleotide form, the sequence is TGTGCCAGCAGCTTGGCGTCTAGCGGGGCTCAATACGAGCAGTACTTC. Its translation is CASSLASSGAQYEQYF.